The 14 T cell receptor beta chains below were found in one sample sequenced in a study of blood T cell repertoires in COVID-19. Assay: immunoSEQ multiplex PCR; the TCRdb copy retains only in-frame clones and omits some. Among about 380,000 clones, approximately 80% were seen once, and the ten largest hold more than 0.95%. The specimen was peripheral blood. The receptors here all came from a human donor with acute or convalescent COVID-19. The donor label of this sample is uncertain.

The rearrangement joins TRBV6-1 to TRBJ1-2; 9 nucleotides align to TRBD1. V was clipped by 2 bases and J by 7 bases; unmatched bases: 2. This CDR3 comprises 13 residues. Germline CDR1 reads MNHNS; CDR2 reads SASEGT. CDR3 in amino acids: CASSERQGGGYTF. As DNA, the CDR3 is TGTGCCAGCAGTGAAAGACAGGGGGGTGGCTACACCTTC.

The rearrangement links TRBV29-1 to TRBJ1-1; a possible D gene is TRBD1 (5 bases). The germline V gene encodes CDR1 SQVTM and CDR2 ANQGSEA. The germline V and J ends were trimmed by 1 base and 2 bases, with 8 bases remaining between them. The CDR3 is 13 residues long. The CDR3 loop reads CSVEAGGNTEAFF. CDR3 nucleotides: TGCAGCGTTGAAGCCGGGGGTAACACTGAAGCTTTCTTT.

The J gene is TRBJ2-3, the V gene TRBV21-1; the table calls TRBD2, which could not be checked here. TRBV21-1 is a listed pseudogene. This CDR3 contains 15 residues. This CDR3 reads CASSKVGGLEDTQYF. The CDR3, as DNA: TGTGCCAGCAGCAAAGTGGGAGGCCTCGAAGATACGCAGTATTTT.

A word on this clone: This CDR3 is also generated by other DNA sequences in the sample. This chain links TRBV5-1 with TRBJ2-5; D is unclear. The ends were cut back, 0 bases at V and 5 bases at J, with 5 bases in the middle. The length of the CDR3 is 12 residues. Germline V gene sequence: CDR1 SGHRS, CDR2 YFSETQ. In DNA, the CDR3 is TGCGCCAGCAGCTTGGCCCCTGAGACCCAGTACTTC. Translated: CASSLAPETQYF.

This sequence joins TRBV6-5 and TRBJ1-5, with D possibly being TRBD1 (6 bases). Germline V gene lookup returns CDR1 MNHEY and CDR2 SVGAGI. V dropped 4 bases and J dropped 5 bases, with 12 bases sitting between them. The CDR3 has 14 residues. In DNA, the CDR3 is TGTGCCAGCAGTTCAGGGAGGGGGGATCAGCCCCAGCATTTT. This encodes CASSSGRGDQPQHF.

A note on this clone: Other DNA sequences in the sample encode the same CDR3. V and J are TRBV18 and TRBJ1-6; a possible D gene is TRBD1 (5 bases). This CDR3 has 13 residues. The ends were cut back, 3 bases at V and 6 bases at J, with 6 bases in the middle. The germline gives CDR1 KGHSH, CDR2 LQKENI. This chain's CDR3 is CASSPDSNSPLHF. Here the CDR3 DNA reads TGTGCCAGCTCACCCGACAGTAATTCACCCCTCCACTTT.

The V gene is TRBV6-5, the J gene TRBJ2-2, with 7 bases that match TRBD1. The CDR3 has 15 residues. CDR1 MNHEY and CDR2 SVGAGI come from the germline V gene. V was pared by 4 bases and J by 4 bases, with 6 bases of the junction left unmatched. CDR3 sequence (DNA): TGTGCCAGCAGTTTAAGTCAGGGGGTCACCGGGGAGCTGTTTTTT. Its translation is CASSLSQGVTGELFF.

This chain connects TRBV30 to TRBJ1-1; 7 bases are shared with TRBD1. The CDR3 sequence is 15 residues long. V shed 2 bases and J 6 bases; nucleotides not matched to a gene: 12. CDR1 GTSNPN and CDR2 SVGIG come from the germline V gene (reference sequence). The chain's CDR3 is CAWSKIRGTYSEAFF. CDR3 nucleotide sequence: TGTGCCTGGAGTAAGATCAGGGGGACGTATTCTGAAGCTTTCTTT.

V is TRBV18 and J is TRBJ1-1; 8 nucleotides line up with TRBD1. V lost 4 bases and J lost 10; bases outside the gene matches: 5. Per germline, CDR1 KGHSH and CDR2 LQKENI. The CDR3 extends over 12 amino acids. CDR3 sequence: CASSLQGEAAFF. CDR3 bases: TGTGCCAGCTCACTACAGGGGGAGGCAGCTTTCTTT.

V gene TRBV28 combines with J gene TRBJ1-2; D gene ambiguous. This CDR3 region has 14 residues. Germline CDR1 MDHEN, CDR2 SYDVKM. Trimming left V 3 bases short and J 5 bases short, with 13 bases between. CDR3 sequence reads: CASSLAVLAYGYTF. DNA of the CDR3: TGTGCCAGCAGTTTGGCCGTCCTCGCTTATGGCTACACCTTC.

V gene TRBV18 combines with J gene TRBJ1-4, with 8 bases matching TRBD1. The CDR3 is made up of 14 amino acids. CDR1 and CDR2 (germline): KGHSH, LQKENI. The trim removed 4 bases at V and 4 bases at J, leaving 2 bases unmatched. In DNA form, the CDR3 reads TGTGCCAGCTCACGACAGGGGAGTAATGAAAAACTGTTTTTT. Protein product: CASSRQGSNEKLFF.

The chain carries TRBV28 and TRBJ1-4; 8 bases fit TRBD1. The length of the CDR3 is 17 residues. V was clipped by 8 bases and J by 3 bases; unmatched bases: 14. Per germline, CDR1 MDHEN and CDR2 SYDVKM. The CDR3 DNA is TGTGCCAGCTCCGCCTTCCAGGGGGCGATCGCTAATGAAAAACTGTTTTTT. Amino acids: CASSAFQGAIANEKLFF.

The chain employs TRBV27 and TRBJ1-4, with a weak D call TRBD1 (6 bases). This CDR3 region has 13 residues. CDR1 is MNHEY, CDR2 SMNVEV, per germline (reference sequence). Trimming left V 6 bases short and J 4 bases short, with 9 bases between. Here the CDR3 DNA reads TGTGCCAGCAGACAGGGAAGTAATGAAAAACTGTTTTTT. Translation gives CASRQGSNEKLFF.

CDR3 nucleotide sequence: TGTGCCAGCAGCTACGGGGACAGGGTCCCAGAGACCCAGTACTTC. It specifies CASSYGDRVPETQYF. The chain joins TRBV7-2 to TRBJ2-5, with TRBD1 matching over 9 bases. The junction had 7 bases not matched to a gene; V was cut back by 4 bases and J by 4 bases. This CDR3 comprises 15 residues. CDR1 SGHTA and CDR2 FQGNSA come from the germline V gene.